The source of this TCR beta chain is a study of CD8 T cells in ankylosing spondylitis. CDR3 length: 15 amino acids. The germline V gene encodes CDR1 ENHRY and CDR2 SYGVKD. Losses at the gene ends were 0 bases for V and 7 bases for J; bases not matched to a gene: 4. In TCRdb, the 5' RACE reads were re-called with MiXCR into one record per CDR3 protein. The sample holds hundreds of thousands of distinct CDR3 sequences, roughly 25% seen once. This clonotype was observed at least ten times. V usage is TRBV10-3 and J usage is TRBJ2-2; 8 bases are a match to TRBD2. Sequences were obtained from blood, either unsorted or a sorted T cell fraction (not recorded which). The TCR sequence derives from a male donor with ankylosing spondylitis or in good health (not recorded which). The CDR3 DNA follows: TGTGCCATCAGTGAGTCAGCGGGAGTCGGCGGGGAGCTGTTTTTT. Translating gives CAISESAGVGGELFF.